One and the same sample provided the 2 T cell receptor beta chains below, sequenced in a study of T-cell reconstitution after alpha-beta-depleted transplantation in children. Their specific antigens are unknown. The study's findings and limits: From newly produced T cells came most of the T-cell counts and diversity one year after transplant.

Unique molecular identifiers were incorporated when the TCRbeta library was constructed. MiXCR, applied by TCRdb to the PCR reads, yields one record per CDR3 protein. In the table there are a few hundred thousand distinct CDR3 sequences, around 7.1% of which are singletons. Sequencing used peripheral blood, obtained 360 days after TCRalphabeta/CD19-depleted stem cell transplant. These receptors were taken from a female patient aged 2-9 years who had a stem cell transplant for Fanconi anemia, so the T cells may come from the graft donor.

The chain combines TRBV3-1 with TRBJ1-5, with a tentative D call TRBD1 (5 bases). The CDR3 has 15 residues. Germline CDR1 and CDR2: LGHDT and YNNKEL (reference sequence). Trimming cost V 1 base and J 5 bases, with 12 bases left between them. CDR3 sequence: CASSQGGYFDQPQHF. The CDR3 coding sequence is TGTGCCAGCAGCCAAGGGGGCTACTTCGATCAGCCCCAGCATTTT.

This clonotype was counted between two and nine times. V gene TRBV5-6 combines with J gene TRBJ1-1; 9 positions match TRBD1. Trimming cost V 3 bases and J 0 bases; bases outside gene matches: 9. This CDR3 has 17 amino acids. Germline V lookup: CDR1 SGHDT, CDR2 YYEEEE. CDR3 sequence: CASSSAGQGRMNTEAFF. CDR3 nucleotide sequence: TGTGCCAGCAGCTCAGCCGGACAGGGGCGTATGAACACTGAAGCTTTCTTT.